This T cell receptor beta chain was documented in a study of blood T cells in healthy people across ages. The CDR3 runs 17 residues. V gave up 5 bases and J gave up 2 bases, with 19 bases separating them. The germline gives CDR1 SEHNR, CDR2 FQNEAQ (reference sequence). The amount of total RNA extracted per sample was at least 5.5 micrograms. Whole-study findings and limits: A strong correlation between TCR beta diversity and naive T cell percentage was seen. Any conclusive comparison of naive versus antigen-experienced cells was prevented by using unsorted PBMCs.

This clonotype turned up a few times. What it binds is not known. The use of a sample-barcoded 5' primer and a J-beta primer mix characterized a second PCR of 7 to 11 cycles. Each CDR3 protein is one row after TCRdb ran MiXCR on the 5' RACE reads. The repertoire consists of about 1.4 million distinct CDR3 sequences, with roughly 59% occurring once and the leading ten covering roughly 7%. This sequence joins TRBV7-9 and TRBJ1-3; maybe TRBD1 (5 bases). Material for sequencing was blood. The TCR was taken from a man younger than 35 in good health. DNA for the CDR3: TGTGCCAGCAGCACACCCGCGCGGGGGTTAGCTGGAAACACCATATATTTT. This encodes CASSTPARGLAGNTIYF.